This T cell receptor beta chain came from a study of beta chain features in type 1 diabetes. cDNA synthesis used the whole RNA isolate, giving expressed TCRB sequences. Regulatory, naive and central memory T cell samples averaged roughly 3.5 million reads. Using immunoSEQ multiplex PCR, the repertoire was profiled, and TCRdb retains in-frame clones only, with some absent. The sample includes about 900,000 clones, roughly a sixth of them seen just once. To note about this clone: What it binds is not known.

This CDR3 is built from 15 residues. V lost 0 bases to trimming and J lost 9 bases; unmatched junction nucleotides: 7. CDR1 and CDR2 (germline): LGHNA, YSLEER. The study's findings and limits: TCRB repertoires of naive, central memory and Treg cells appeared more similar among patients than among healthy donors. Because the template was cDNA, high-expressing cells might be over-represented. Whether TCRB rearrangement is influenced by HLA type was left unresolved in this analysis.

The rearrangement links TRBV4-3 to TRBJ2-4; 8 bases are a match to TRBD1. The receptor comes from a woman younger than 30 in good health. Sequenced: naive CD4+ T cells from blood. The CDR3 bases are TGCGCCAGCAGCCAAGACGTAGACAGGGGCGTCATTCAGTACTTC. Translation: CASSQDVDRGVIQYF.